This TCR beta chain was obtained from a study of blood T cell repertoires in COVID-19. Across the whole study: Samples of COVID-19 (acute and convalescent) were obtained from the United States, Italy and Spain. The analysed material was cDNA or gDNA that came from T cells, B-cell-depleted T cells, or PBMCs.

Under the authors' procedure: Amplification of reference gene primers provided the estimated nucleated cell counts. Clones were read by immunoSEQ multiplex PCR, and TCRdb kept only the in-frame ones, dropping some. The D gene and trimming were derived from the DNA, and the V and J assignments and clone size from that table. The profile covers more than 110,000 clones, with roughly 84% appearing a single time and 40% to 55% taken by the ten largest. The germline V and J ends were trimmed by 4 bases and 1 base, with 8 bases remaining between them. Germline V gene lookup returns CDR1 SGHNT and CDR2 YYREEE (reference sequence). The length of the CDR3 is 14 residues.

The sequencing input was peripheral blood. The sequence came from a human donor in a cohort sampled during active COVID-19. This sequence joins TRBV5-4 and TRBJ2-2; perhaps TRBD1 as D (5 bases). The CDR3 reads CASSQDMNTGELFF. CDR3 sequence (DNA): TGTGCCAGCAGCCAGGACATGAACACCGGGGAGCTGTTTTTT.